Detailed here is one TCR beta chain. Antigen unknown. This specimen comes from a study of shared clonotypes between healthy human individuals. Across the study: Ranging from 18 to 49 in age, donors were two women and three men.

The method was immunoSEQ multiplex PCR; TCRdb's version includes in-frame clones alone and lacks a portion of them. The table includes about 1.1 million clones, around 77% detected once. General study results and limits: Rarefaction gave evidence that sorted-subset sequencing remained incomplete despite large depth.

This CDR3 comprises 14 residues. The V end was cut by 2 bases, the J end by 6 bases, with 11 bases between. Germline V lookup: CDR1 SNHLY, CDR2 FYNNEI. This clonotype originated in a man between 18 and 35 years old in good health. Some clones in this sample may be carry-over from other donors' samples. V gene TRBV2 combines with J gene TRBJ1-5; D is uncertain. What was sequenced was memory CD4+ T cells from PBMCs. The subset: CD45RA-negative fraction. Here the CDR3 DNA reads TGTGCCAGCAGTGAACGGGCAGTCGGTCAGCCCCAGCATTTT. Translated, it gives CASSERAVGQPQHF.